This TCR beta chain was sequenced during a study of T cell responses to AZD1222 COVID-19 vaccine. Study information: Second-dose recipients at about 4 or about 12 weeks were treated as one pooled group.

The CDR3 totals 15 residues. CDR1 LNHNV and CDR2 YYDKDF come from the germline V gene (reference sequence). Trimming took off 1 base at V and 4 bases at J, with 13 bases between the two ends. Method: immunoSEQ multiplex PCR; TCRdb's copy keeps in-frame clones and lacks some. In the table there are about 160,000 clones, more than 70% of which are singletons. Study conclusions and caveats: Distributed over spike, vaccine-associated CD4 TCRs predominated at 160-218 and 743-854. Among spike-specific TCRs, nearly half reportedly target unmutated variant regions. Donors were largely white British and mainly female; clonal diversity was possibly underestimated.

For this clone: No antigen is known for it.

This chain joins TRBV15 and TRBJ1-1; D perhaps matches TRBD1 (6 bases). The sample in question was peripheral blood, obtained on day 0 of AZD1222 vaccination. The sequence derives from an adult in good health. The CDR3 loop is CATSRGNRESTEAFF. The CDR3 bases are TGTGCCACCAGCAGAGGAAACAGGGAGAGCACTGAAGCTTTCTTT. The full variable domain, rest sourced from reference TRBV15 and TRBJ1-1, is DAMVIQNPRYQVTQFGKPVTLSCSQTLNHNVMYWYQQKSSQAPKLLFHYYDKDFNNEADTPDNFQSRRPNTSFCFLDIRSPGLGDTAMYLCATSRGNRESTEAFFGQGTRLTVV.